Following are 14 T cell receptor beta chains from one sample sequenced in a study of tumor and adjacent non-tumor tissue in lung cancer. A modified ARM-PCR protocol with three rounds of nested PCR amplified TCRbeta. TCRdb re-derived calls from the multiplex PCR reads in MiXCR, one entry per CDR3 protein. This table has over 100,000 distinct CDR3 sequences, roughly 73% appearing once. No cell sorting was done before RNA was extracted from the tissue. Sequenced sample: lung tumor tissue. The receptors come from a woman aged 55-70 years with non-small cell lung cancer.

Of note for this clonotype: Sequence at one end of the junction differs from germline and may be a read error. The chain combines TRBV28 with TRBJ2-7; a weak D match, TRBD2 (6 bases). The CDR3 runs 16 residues. The germline CDR1 and CDR2 sequences are MDHEN and SYDVKM. In nucleotides, the CDR3 is TGTACCAGCAGCCCTCTCGCCGGGACTTCGACTTACGAGCAGTACTTC. It yields the protein CTSSPLAGTSTYEQYF.

Notes on this clonotype: At one end, the junction sequence differs from germline, possibly due to a read error. The V and J genes are TRBV11-3 and TRBJ1-1, with 8 bases identical to TRBD1. Germline V gene data show CDR1 as SGHNT and CDR2 as YENEEA. CDR3 length: 14 residues. CDR3 DNA: TGTGACAGCAGCAGGGGGACAGGGAACACTGAAGCTTTCTTT. It encodes CDSSRGTGNTEAFF.

This clonotype was seen only a few times. One end of the junction fails to match germline, which may point to a read error. The chain uses TRBV28 and TRBJ1-1; no clear D. The CDR3 is made up of 15 amino acids. Per germline, CDR1 MDHEN and CDR2 SYDVKM. The CDR3 nucleotides are TGTGCCAACAGTTTCCCCACTCGCAGGAACACTGAAGCTCTCTTT. This sequence encodes CANSFPTRRNTEALF. The full variable domain, its missing parts supplied by reference TRBV28 and TRBJ1-1, is DVKVTQSSRYLVKRTGEKVFLECVQDMDHENMFWYRQDPGLGLRLIYFSYDVKMKEKGDIPEGYSVSREKKERFSLILESASTNQTSMYLCANSFPTRRNTEALFGQGTRLTVV.

With regard to this clonotype: This may stem from a read error, because a much larger clone lies one nucleotide away. The V call is TRBV6-5, the J call TRBJ2-5, with 11 positions matching TRBD2. The CDR3 is made up of 13 amino acids. After removal of 7 bases from V and 9 bases from J, the junction contained 7 bases not matched to a gene. Germline loops: CDR1 MNHEY, CDR2 SVGAGI. CDR3 loop: CASTGVAGGPQYF. The CDR3 region has the DNA TGTGCCAGCACCGGAGTAGCGGGAGGGCCCCAGTACTTC.

With respect to this clonotype: A clone one base away is much larger, so this may be a read error. V usage is TRBV6-1 and J usage is TRBJ2-7; D may be TRBD1 (5 bases). This CDR3 region has 12 residues. CDR1 and CDR2 from the germline V gene are MNHNS and SASEGT. Trimming removed 4 bases at V and 7 bases at J, with 11 bases between. CDR3 region: CASSATGREQYF. In nucleotides, the CDR3 is TGTGCCAGCAGTGCCACAGGCAGAGAGCAGTACTTC.

The chain carries TRBV11-2 and TRBJ1-1; D is unclear. The CDR3 extends over 15 amino acids. Germline values: CDR1 SGHAT, CDR2 FQNNGV. The CDR3 spells CISSLEPGPNTEAFF. The CDR3 nucleotides read TGTATCAGCAGCTTAGAGCCAGGACCCAACACTGAAGCTTTCTTT.

As regards this clonotype: At one boundary the junction diverges from the germline segment, which might be a read error. The gene calls are TRBV11-3 and TRBJ1-1; D perhaps matches TRBD1 (5 bases). This CDR3 has 18 amino acids. CDR1 is SGHNT and CDR2 is YENEEA in the germline V gene. Here the CDR3 DNA reads TGTGCCAGCAGCTCAATAGGGCCGCCGGGACGGATGAACACTAAAGCTTTCTTT. Translated, it gives CASSSIGPPGRMNTKAFF.

As concerns this clonotype: Its ends do not fully match the called genes, so a read error is possible. The genes are TRBV4-3 and TRBJ1-1; 8 nucleotides line up with TRBD1. The CDR3 spans 16 residues. Looked up from germline, CDR1 is LGHNA and CDR2 is YSLEER. CDR3 sequence reads: CAGSPRRTGYGIEAFF. CDR3 coding DNA: TGCGCCGGCAGCCCACGAAGGACAGGGTATGGCATCGAAGCTTTCTTT.

Concerning this clonotype itself: A much more abundant neighbour one base away suggests this may be a read error. Likely a read error: the CDR3 ends without its conserved phenylalanine or tryptophan. The CDR3 loop is CSARQFDTEAFY. Here the CDR3 DNA reads TGCAGCGCCCGACAGTTCGACACTGAAGCTTTCTAT. The chain couples TRBV29-1 to TRBJ1-1, with a tentative D call TRBD1 (5 bases). Germline lookup yields CDR1 SQVTM and CDR2 ANQGSEA. The CDR3 loop spans 12 amino acids. Trimming took 7 bases from V and 3 from J, leaving 12 bases between them.

Of note for this clonotype: At one end, the junction sequence differs from germline, possibly due to a read error. The V and J genes are TRBV20-1 and TRBJ2-7; 9 bases map to TRBD1. Germline CDR1 DFQATT, CDR2 SNEGSKA (reference sequence). This CDR3 spans 15 amino acids. The CDR3 here is CSAPGRMTGGNEQHF. The DNA of the CDR3 is TGCAGTGCCCCCGGGAGGATGACAGGGGGAAACGAGCAGCACTTC.

This clonotype occurred a few times. A much bigger clone sits one base away, suggesting this may be a read error. The chain joins TRBV4-1 to TRBJ1-1, with a possible D match to TRBD1 (5 bases). The CDR3 contains 14 residues. Germline V lookup: CDR1 MGHRA, CDR2 YSYEKL. The germline V and J ends were trimmed by 3 bases and 1 base, with 9 bases remaining between them. The DNA for the CDR3 is TGCGCCAGCAGCCATGGGGACGGGAACACTGAAGCTTTCTTT. This gives the protein CASSHGDGNTEAFF.

This clonotype appeared once. It is likely a read error, because the conserved phenylalanine at the end of the CDR3 is missing. The chain uses TRBV11-3 and TRBJ1-5, with TRBD1 identical over 7 bases. This CDR3 contains 18 residues. The V segment lost 5 bases and the J segment 6 bases; nucleotides outside the gene matches: 19. Germline-derived CDR1 and CDR2 are SGHNT and YENEEA. The CDR3 sequence: CASSTPDPGQKESQPQHI. The CDR3 bases are TGTGCCAGCAGCACACCCGACCCGGGACAGAAAGAGAGTCAGCCCCAGCATATT.

This clonotype was detected many times. The gene calls are TRBV20-1 and TRBJ2-3; possibly TRBD2 for D (5 bases). Germline CDR1 is DFQATT and CDR2 is SNEGSKA (reference sequence). This CDR3 spans 12 amino acids. Trimming cost V 7 bases and J 2 bases, with 10 bases left between them. The CDR3 DNA reads TGCAGTGTAATCGGGGACACAGATACGCAGTATTTT. This gives the protein CSVIGDTDTQYF.

With respect to this clonotype: A much larger clone differs from this one at a single base, so this may be a read error. The chain joins TRBV6-2 or TRBV6-3 to TRBJ1-5; 8 bases map to TRBD1. V was clipped by 8 bases and J by 7 bases; unmatched bases: 10. This CDR3 region has 14 residues. Germline V gene lookup returns CDR1 MNHEY and CDR2 SVGEGT. The CDR3, as DNA: TGTGCCAGCGGGAGGCAGGACAGGGACCAGCCCCAGCATTTT. It codes for CASGRQDRDQPQHF.